These T cell receptor beta chains were read from a single sample in a study of cytomegalovirus exposure and HLA in healthy donors. Assay: immunoSEQ multiplex PCR; the TCRdb copy retains only in-frame clones and omits some. The sample yields about 140,000 clones, roughly 86% seen once. Material for sequencing was PBMCs. These receptors came from a woman aged 30 to 39 in good health and CMV-seronegative. CDR3s include the opening cysteine and the closing phenylalanine or tryptophan.

TRBV7-9 | CASRGGATDTQYF
TRBV7-3 | CASSLVQGRVTDTQYF
TRBV6-6 | CASSRGQGWYGYTF
TRBV11-2 | CASRLSGGGDTQYF
TRBV10-2 | CASSDRRGAGTNEKLFF
TRBV5-1 | CASSSWEQKETQYF
TRBV18 | CASSPSKGQDSPLHF
TRBV7-2 | CASSFSGGWRETQYF
TRBV27 | CASSLSVSNQPQHF
TRBV7-2 | CASTFATSSSWRNSPLHF
TRBV6-6 | CASSPTSSYGYTF
TRBV19 | CASSIRGGTYGYTF
TRBV7-3 | CASGGTISSGSGYTF
TRBV15 | CATSRNKPLEQYF
TRBV27 | CASSFVGQGATSTDTQYF
TRBV19 | CASSIESDNSPLHF
TRBV28 | CASSNLNRGRFQPQHF
TRBV11-2 | CASSAGTGGAWYQPQHF
TRBV7-9 | CASSLGDRKNTEAFF
TRBV11-1 | CASSSPRPFGTVKNIQYF
TRBV6-5 | CASNPTGGLGTQYF
TRBV5-6 | CASSLTGAKDEQFF
TRBV7-8 | CASSRSFPQEEQYF
TRBV7-9 | CASSLGYRDTEAFF
TRBV5-6 | CASSFRWGEDGYTF
TRBV7-6 | CASSSNVDSEQYF
TRBV5-4 | CASSSDSAKAKNIQYF
TRBV9 | CASTSFSNYGYTF
TRBV2 | CASSTGLAGVNQYF
TRBV5-1 | CASSFPTSPYNEQFF
TRBV5-1 | CASSRLGGQDEQFF
TRBV7-2 | CASSLASGISGAGELFF
TRBV7-3 | CASSETRQGEETQYF
TRBV14 | CASSQDSVDYGYTF
TRBV27 | CASSLRFGGVVGQPQHF